Each of the 22 T cell receptor beta chains below was sequenced from the same sample in a study of blood T cell repertoires in COVID-19. Repertoires were generated with immunoSEQ multiplex PCR, while TCRdb's copy carries only in-frame clones and drops some. Seen here are some 210,000 clones, around nine tenths observed once, and the top ten hold 5% to 8%. Sequenced sample: peripheral blood. The receptors shown here come from a middle-aged woman who had recovered from COVID-19.

J is TRBJ1-2 and V is TRBV12-2; the table calls TRBD1, which could not be checked here. TRBV12-2 is assigned pseudogene status. The CDR3 spans 15 residues. The CDR3: CASRLVGTGVYGYTF. DNA of the CDR3: TGTGCAAGTCGCTTAGTAGGGACAGGGGTCTATGGCTACACCTTC.

The chain employs TRBV19 and TRBJ2-1, with 13 bases fitting TRBD2. CDR1 LNHDA and CDR2 SQIVND come from the germline V gene (reference sequence). With 3 bases clipped from V and 6 bases from J, the junction kept 2 bases outside the gene matches. This CDR3 is built from 15 residues. The DNA of the CDR3 is TGTGCCAGTAGTATTACTAGCGGGAGGGGCAATGAGCAGTTCTTC. It specifies CASSITSGRGNEQFF.

In its sample, this clone was seen once. The V call is TRBV24-1, the J call TRBJ1-5; D unresolved. This CDR3 spans 13 amino acids. The germline CDR1 and CDR2 sequences are KGHDR and SFDVKD. Trimming stripped 9 bases from V and 3 bases from J, with 11 bases between. The CDR3 region is CATAGRDNQPQHF. The CDR3 DNA reads TGTGCCACCGCCGGACGGGACAATCAGCCCCAGCATTTT.

V gene TRBV28 combines with J gene TRBJ1-2, with 8 bases lining up with TRBD1. Looked up from germline, CDR1 is MDHEN and CDR2 is SYDVKM. CDR3 length equals 12 residues. V lost 4 bases to trimming and J lost 8 bases; unmatched junction nucleotides: 3. For the CDR3, the DNA is TGTGCCAGCAGTTCCAGGGGGCTGGGCTACACCTTC. This sequence encodes CASSSRGLGYTF.

The V and J genes are TRBV5-1 and TRBJ2-3, with TRBD2 matching 10 bases. Germline CDR1 is SGHRS and CDR2 is YFSETQ. J was trimmed by 2 bases and V by 3 bases; bases with no gene match: 15. This CDR3 has 19 residues. The DNA for the CDR3 is TGCGCCAGCAGCTGGCTTGACCGACGACTAGCGGGCAACACAGATACGCAGTATTTT. Residues: CASSWLDRRLAGNTDTQYF.

V usage is TRBV3-1 (or the pseudogene TRBV3-2) and J usage is TRBJ2-3; D uncertain. Germline V gene lookup returns CDR1 LGHDT and CDR2 YNNKEL (reference sequence). V shed 4 bases and J shed 1 base, with 12 bases lying between them. The CDR3 length is 15 residues. For the CDR3, the DNA is TGTGCCAGCAGCCCGACTGGTGTGCGCACAGATACGCAGTATTTT. Translated: CASSPTGVRTDTQYF.

The chain recombines TRBV27 with TRBJ2-5; tentatively, D is TRBD2 (5 bases). Germline loops: CDR1 MNHEY, CDR2 SMNVEV (reference sequence). The CDR3 spans 14 residues. V was trimmed by 5 bases and J by 1 base, leaving 11 bases between them. The CDR3 region has the DNA TGTGCCAGCAGTCAAGGCGGGTCCCAAGAGACCCAGTACTTC. Translated, it gives CASSQGGSQETQYF.

The V call is TRBV7-6, the J call TRBJ1-2; unclear D gene. Germline values: CDR1 SGHVS, CDR2 FNYEAQ. The CDR3 has 16 amino acids. With 4 bases removed from V and 0 bases from J, the gap between germline ends came to 15 bases. This CDR3 reads CASSSILRLPNYGYTF. The CDR3 nucleotides read TGTGCCAGCAGCTCTATACTAAGACTCCCTAACTATGGCTACACCTTC. Full variable domain (missing parts from reference TRBV7-6 and TRBJ1-2): GAGVSQSPRYKVTKRGQDVALRCDPISGHVSLYWYRQALGQGPEFLTYFNYEAQQDKSGLPNDRFSAERPEGSISTLTIQRTEQRDSAMYRCASSSILRLPNYGYTFGSGTRLTVV.

The rearrangement links TRBV19 to TRBJ1-1; 7 positions agree with TRBD1. The CDR3 runs to 17 residues. With V trimmed by 6 bases and J by 0 bases, 13 bases remained unmatched. CDR1 and CDR2 from the germline V gene are LNHDA and SQIVND (reference sequence). CDR3 amino acids: CASRTGTEYQMNTEAFF. The CDR3 DNA reads TGTGCCAGTAGGACTGGGACAGAGTACCAGATGAACACTGAAGCTTTCTTT.

This clone was seen just once. The V and J genes are TRBV19 and TRBJ1-4; D not certain. The CDR3 runs to 11 residues. Trimming left V 7 bases short and J 4 bases short, with 4 bases between. Germline loops: CDR1 LNHDA, CDR2 SQIVND (reference sequence). The CDR3 DNA sequence: TGTGCCAGTATCCATAATGAAAAACTGTTTTTT. It specifies CASIHNEKLFF.

The genes are TRBV6-5 and TRBJ1-1; D is unresolved. The V gene's germline CDR1 is MNHEY and CDR2 SVGAGI. The CDR3 consists of 13 residues. With 6 bases removed from V and 4 bases from J, the gap between germline ends came to 12 bases. The CDR3 here is CASREVWGTEAFF. The DNA for the CDR3 is TGTGCCAGCAGGGAGGTTTGGGGCACTGAAGCTTTCTTT.

The rearrangement links TRBV9 to TRBJ1-1; 7 bases agree with TRBD1. The V and J ends lost 3 bases and 1 base, in that order; junction bases with no gene match: 0. CDR1 SGDLS and CDR2 YYNGEE come from the germline V gene. CDR3 length equals 13 residues. Written as DNA, the CDR3 is TGTGCCAGCAGCGGACAGGGGAACACTGAAGCTTTCTTT. Amino acids: CASSGQGNTEAFF.

The chain couples TRBV11-3 to TRBJ2-2; D remains ambiguous. Germline-derived CDR1 and CDR2 are SGHNT and YENEEA. The CDR3 is 17 amino acids. The germline V and J ends were trimmed by 0 bases and 2 bases, with 13 bases remaining between them. CDR3 DNA: TGTGCCAGCAGCTTAGATCGAGGATTAGGAAACACCGGGGAGCTGTTTTTT. Translation: CASSLDRGLGNTGELFF.

CDR3 in amino acids: CASSVDRGLFVSPLHF. As DNA, the CDR3 is TGTGCCAGTAGTGTCGACAGGGGGCTTTTTGTGTCTCCCCTCCACTTT. The chain joins TRBV19 to TRBJ1-6; 10 bases align to TRBD1. CDR1 LNHDA and CDR2 SQIVND come from the germline V gene (reference sequence). The CDR3 is 16 amino acids. The J segment lost 13 bases and the V segment lost 5 bases, leaving 14 bases of the junction unmatched. The full variable domain, with the rest looked up from reference TRBV19 and TRBJ1-6, is DGGITQSPKYLFRKEGQNVTLSCEQNLNHDAMYWYRQDPGQGLRLIYYSQIVNDFQKGDIAEGYSVSREKKESFPLTVTSAQKNPTAFYLCASSVDRGLFVSPLHFGNGTRLTVT.

The chain carries TRBV7-2 and TRBJ2-5, with D possibly being TRBD2 (6 bases). From germline, CDR1 is SGHTA and CDR2 FQGNSA. Trimming left V 1 base short and J 1 base short, with 13 bases between. This CDR3 region has 16 residues. As DNA, the CDR3 is TGTGCCAGCAGCTTAGGGGGGGAACTAAGCCAAGAGACCCAGTACTTC. Amino acid sequence: CASSLGGELSQETQYF. Full variable domain (outside the CDR3, taken from reference TRBV7-2 and TRBJ2-5): GAGVSQSPSNKVTEKGKDVELRCDPISGHTALYWYRQSLGQGLEFLIYFQGNSAPDKSGLPSDRFSAERTGGSVSTLTIQRTQQEDSAVYLCASSLGGELSQETQYFGPGTRLLVL.

The rearrangement uses TRBV9 and TRBJ2-7, with 7 bases lining up with TRBD1. This CDR3 spans 15 amino acids. Germline V lookup: CDR1 SGDLS, CDR2 YYNGEE. Trimming at V came to 4 bases and at J to 0 bases, leaving 7 bases not matched to a gene. The CDR3 DNA sequence: TGTGCCAGCAGCCTAGGACAGGAGAGCTCCTACGAGCAGTACTTC. This sequence encodes CASSLGQESSYEQYF.

V usage is TRBV5-1 and J usage is TRBJ2-3; a weak D match, TRBD1 (5 bases). The CDR3 has 15 amino acids. V was cut by 0 bases and J by 5 bases, with 13 bases left in between. Germline V CDR1 and CDR2: SGHRS, YFSETQ. The CDR3 region has the DNA TGCGCCAGCAGCTTGGTTCAGGGAATAGTAGATACGCAGTATTTT. Protein: CASSLVQGIVDTQYF. The full variable domain, its missing parts supplied by reference TRBV5-1 and TRBJ2-3, is KAGVTQTPRYLIKTRGQQVTLSCSPISGHRSVSWYQQTPGQGLQFLFEYFSETQRNKGNFPGRFSGRQFSNSRSEMNVSTLELGDSALYLCASSLVQGIVDTQYFGPGTRLTVL.

V and J are TRBV4-1 and TRBJ1-5; D is undetermined. V was clipped by 1 base and J by 8 bases, with 12 bases between them. The CDR3 runs 14 residues. CDR1 and CDR2 from the germline V gene are MGHRA and YSYEKL. This CDR3 is CASSQGVNQEPQHF. As DNA, the CDR3 is TGCGCCAGCAGCCAAGGGGTCAACCAGGAGCCCCAGCATTTT.

About this clone itself: Additional DNA sequences in this sample encode the identical CDR3. This chain uses TRBV18 with TRBJ2-1, with TRBD2 matching 11 bases. This CDR3 contains 16 residues. V shed 0 bases, J shed 7 bases, and the junction held 5 bases outside the gene matches. The germline CDR1 and CDR2 sequences are KGHSH and LQKENI. CDR3 loop: CASSPPGTSGGNEQFF. In DNA, the CDR3 is TGTGCCAGCTCACCACCGGGGACTAGCGGCGGTAATGAGCAGTTCTTC.

The chain joins TRBV28 to TRBJ1-2; D is uncertain. Germline V gene sequence: CDR1 MDHEN, CDR2 SYDVKM. Trimming took 3 bases from V and 5 from J, leaving 7 bases between them. The CDR3 has 12 amino acids. The CDR3, as DNA: TGTGCCAGCAGTTTGAACTGGTATGGCTACACCTTC. Translating gives CASSLNWYGYTF.

DNA of the CDR3: TGTGCCAGCAGCTTAGGGATTGGGGGCCCCTACAATGAGCAGTTCTTC. Its protein is CASSLGIGGPYNEQFF. V and J are TRBV7-6 and TRBJ2-1; a possible D gene is TRBD1 (6 bases). CDR1 is SGHVS, CDR2 FNYEAQ, per germline. The CDR3 runs 16 residues. Trimming took off 1 base at V and 2 bases at J, with 12 bases between the two ends.

The V and J genes are TRBV2 and TRBJ2-6; TRBD1 is a possible D gene (6 bases). Looked up from germline, CDR1 is SNHLY and CDR2 is FYNNEI. The CDR3 spans 17 residues. Trimming removed 4 bases at V and 2 bases at J, with 15 bases between. The CDR3 sequence: CASSVNRVQAGANVLTF. CDR3 in DNA: TGTGCCAGCAGTGTTAACAGGGTCCAGGCTGGGGCCAACGTCCTGACTTTC.